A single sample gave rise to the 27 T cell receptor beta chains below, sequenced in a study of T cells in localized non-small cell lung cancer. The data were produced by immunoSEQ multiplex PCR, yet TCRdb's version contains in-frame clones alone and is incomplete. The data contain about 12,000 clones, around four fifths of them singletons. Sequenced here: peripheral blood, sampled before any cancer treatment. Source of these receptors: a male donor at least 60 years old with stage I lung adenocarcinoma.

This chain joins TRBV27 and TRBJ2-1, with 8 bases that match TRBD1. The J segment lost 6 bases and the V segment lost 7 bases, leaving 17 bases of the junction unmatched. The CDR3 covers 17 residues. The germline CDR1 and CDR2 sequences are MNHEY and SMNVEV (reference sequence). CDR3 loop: CASTRDRSGGAFNEQFF. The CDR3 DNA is TGTGCCAGCACACGGGACAGGTCGGGCGGGGCTTTCAATGAGCAGTTCTTC.

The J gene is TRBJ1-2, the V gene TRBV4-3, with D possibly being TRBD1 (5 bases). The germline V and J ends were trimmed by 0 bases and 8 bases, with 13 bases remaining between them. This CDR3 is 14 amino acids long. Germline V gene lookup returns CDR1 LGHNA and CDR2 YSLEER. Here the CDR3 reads CASSQDPGWGGYTF. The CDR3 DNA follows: TGCGCCAGCAGCCAAGATCCAGGGTGGGGCGGCTACACCTTC.

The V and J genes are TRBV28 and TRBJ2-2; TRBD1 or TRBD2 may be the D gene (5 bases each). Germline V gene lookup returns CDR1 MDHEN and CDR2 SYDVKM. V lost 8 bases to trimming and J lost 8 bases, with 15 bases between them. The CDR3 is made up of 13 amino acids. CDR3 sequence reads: CASRGLRSGELFF. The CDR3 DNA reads TGTGCCAGCCGGGGCCTACGGTCTGGGGAGCTGTTTTTT.

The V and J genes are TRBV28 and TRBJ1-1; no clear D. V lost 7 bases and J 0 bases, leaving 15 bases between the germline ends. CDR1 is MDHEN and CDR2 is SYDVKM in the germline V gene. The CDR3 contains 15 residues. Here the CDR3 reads CASTKLGFMNTEAFF. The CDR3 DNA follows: TGTGCCAGCACTAAGTTAGGGTTTATGAACACTGAAGCTTTCTTT.

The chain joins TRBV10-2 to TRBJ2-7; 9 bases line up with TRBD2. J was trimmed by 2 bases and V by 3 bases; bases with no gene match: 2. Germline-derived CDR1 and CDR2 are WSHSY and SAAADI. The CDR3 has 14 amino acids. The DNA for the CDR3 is TGCGCCAGCAGTGACCTAGCGGGGCCCTACGAGCAGTACTTC. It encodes CASSDLAGPYEQYF.

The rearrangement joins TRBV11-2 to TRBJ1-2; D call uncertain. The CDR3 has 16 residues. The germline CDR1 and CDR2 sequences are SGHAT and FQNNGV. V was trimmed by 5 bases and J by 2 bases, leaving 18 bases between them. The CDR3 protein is CASSALNRLRNYGYTF. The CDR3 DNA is TGTGCCAGCAGCGCCTTAAACAGACTACGAAACTATGGCTACACCTTC.

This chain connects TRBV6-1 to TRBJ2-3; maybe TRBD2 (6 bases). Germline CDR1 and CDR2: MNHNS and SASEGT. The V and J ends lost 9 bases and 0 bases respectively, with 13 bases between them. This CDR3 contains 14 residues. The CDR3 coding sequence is TGTGCCAGTTCTGCGGGACTTAGCACAGATACGCAGTATTTT. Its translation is CASSAGLSTDTQYF.

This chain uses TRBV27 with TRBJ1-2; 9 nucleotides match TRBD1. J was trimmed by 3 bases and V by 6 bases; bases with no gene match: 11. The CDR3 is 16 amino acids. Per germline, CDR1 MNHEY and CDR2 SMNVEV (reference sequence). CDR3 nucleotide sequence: TGTGCCAGCAGCTACACGGAACAGGGGGCTTACTATGGCTACACCTTC. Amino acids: CASSYTEQGAYYGYTF.

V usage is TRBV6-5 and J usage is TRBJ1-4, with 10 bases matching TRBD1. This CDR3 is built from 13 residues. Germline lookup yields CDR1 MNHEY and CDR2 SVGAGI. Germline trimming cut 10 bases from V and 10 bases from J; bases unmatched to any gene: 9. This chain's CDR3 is CAKMGQGTLKLFF. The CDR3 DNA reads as TGTGCCAAAATGGGACAGGGGACGCTAAAACTGTTTTTT.

The DNA for the CDR3 is TGCAGCGTTGCGGGCGGGAGCAGGGAGCAGTACTTC. Its protein is CSVAGGSREQYF. The chain joins TRBV29-1 to TRBJ2-7, with TRBD2 matching over 7 bases. Germline V gene sequence: CDR1 SQVTM, CDR2 ANQGSEA. This CDR3 contains 12 residues. The V gene end was trimmed by 4 bases and the J gene end by 7 bases; junction bases not matched to a gene: 7.

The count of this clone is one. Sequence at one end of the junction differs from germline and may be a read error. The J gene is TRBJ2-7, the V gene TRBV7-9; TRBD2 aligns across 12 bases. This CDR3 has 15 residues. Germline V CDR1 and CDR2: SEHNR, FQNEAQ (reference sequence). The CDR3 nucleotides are TGTGCCAGCAGCCTAGCGGGAGGGCCTTCCTACGAGCAGTACTTC. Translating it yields CASSLAGGPSYEQYF.

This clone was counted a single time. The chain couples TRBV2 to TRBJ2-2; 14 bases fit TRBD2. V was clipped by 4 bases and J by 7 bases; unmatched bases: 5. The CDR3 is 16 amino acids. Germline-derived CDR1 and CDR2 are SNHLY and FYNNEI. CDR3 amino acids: CASSGTSGRSDGELFF. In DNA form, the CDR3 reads TGTGCCAGCAGTGGGACTAGCGGGAGGTCCGACGGGGAGCTGTTTTTT. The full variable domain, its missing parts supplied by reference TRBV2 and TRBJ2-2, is EPEVTQTPSHQVTQMGQEVILRCVPISNHLYFYWYRQILGQKVEFLVSFYNNEISEKSEIFDDQFSVERPDGSNFTLKIRSTKLEDSAMYFCASSGTSGRSDGELFFGEGSRLTVL.

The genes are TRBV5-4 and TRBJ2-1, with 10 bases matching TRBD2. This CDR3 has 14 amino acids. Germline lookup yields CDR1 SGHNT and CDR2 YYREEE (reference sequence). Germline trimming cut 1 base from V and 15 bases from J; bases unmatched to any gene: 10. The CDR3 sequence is CASSLYGTSVSRFF. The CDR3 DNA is TGTGCCAGCAGCTTGTATGGGACTAGCGTGTCTCGGTTCTTC.

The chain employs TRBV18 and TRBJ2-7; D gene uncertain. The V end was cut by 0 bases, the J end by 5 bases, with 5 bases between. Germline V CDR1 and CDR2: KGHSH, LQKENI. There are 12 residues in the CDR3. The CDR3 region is CASSPPSDEQYF. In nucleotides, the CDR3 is TGTGCCAGCTCACCACCTTCGGACGAGCAGTACTTC.

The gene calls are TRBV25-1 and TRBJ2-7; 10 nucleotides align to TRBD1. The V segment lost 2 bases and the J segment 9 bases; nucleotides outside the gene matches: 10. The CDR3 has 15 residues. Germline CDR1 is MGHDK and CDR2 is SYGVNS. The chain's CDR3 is CASSELGTGARGQYF. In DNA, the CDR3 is TGTGCCAGCAGTGAACTCGGGACAGGGGCCAGGGGGCAGTACTTC.

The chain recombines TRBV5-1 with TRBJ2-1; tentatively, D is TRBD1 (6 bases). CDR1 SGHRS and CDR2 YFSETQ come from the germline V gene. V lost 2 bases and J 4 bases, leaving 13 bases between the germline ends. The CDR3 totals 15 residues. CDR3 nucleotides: TGCGCCAGCAGCTTCAGTGGCCAGGGGTACAATGAGCAGTTCTTC. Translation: CASSFSGQGYNEQFF. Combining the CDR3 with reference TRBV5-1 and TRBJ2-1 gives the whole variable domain KAGVTQTPRYLIKTRGQQVTLSCSPISGHRSVSWYQQTPGQGLQFLFEYFSETQRNKGNFPGRFSGRQFSNSRSEMNVSTLELGDSALYLCASSFSGQGYNEQFFGPGTRLTVL.

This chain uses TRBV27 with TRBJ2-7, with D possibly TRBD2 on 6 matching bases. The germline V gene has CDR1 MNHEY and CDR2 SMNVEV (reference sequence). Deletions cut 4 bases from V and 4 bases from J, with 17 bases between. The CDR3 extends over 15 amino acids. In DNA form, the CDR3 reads TGTGCCAGCAGTTGGTTCGGGGGTCGTGGATACGAGCAGTACTTC. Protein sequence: CASSWFGGRGYEQYF.

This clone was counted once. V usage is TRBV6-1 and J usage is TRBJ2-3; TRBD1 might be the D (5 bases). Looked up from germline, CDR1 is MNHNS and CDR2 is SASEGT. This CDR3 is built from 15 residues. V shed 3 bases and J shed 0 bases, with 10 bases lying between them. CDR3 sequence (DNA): TGTGCCAGCAGTGAGGACCAGGGTAGCACAGATACGCAGTATTTT. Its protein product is CASSEDQGSTDTQYF.

CDR3 residues: CASSQQGRNEAFF. CDR3 in DNA: TGTGCCAGCTCGCAGCAGGGTCGGAATGAAGCTTTCTTT. The chain links TRBV18 to TRBJ1-1; tentative D call: TRBD1 (5 bases). The germline gives CDR1 KGHSH, CDR2 LQKENI. The CDR3 length is 13 residues. Trimming stripped 6 bases from V and 7 bases from J, with 15 bases between.

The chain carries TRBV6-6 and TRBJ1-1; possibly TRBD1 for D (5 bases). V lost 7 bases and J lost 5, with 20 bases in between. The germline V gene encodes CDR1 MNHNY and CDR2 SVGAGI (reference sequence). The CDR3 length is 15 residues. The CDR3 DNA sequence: TGTGCCAGCACTGGGGTAGACAGAGGAGGAACTGAAGCTTTCTTT. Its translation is CASTGVDRGGTEAFF.

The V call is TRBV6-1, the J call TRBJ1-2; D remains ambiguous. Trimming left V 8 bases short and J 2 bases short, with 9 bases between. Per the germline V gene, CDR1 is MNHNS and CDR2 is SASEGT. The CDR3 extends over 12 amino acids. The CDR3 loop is CASAQGNYGYTF. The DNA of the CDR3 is TGTGCCAGCGCACAAGGGAACTATGGCTACACCTTC.

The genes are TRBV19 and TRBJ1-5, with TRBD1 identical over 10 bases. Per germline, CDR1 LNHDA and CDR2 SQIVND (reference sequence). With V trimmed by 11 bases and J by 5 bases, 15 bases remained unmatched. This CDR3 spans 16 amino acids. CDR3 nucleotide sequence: TGTGCCCCCTCCAACCAAACCGGGACAGGGGATCAGCCCCAGCATTTT. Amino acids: CAPSNQTGTGDQPQHF.

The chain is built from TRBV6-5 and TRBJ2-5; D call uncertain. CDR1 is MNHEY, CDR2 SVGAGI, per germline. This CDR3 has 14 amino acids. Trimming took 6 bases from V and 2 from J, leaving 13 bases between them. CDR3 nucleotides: TGTGCCAGCAGCCCCTCTTTTCGACAAGAGACCCAGTACTTC. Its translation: CASSPSFRQETQYF.

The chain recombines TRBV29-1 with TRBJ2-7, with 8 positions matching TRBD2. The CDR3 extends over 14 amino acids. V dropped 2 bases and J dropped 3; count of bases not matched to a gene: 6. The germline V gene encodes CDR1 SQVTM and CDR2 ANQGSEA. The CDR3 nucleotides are TGCAGCGTTGAAAGAGCGGGAGCCCGCTACGAGCAGTACTTC. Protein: CSVERAGARYEQYF.

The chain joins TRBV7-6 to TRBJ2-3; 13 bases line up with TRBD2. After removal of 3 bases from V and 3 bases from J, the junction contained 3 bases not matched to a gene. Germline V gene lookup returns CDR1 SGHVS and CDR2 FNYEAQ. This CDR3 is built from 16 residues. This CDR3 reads CASSFGTSGITDTQYF. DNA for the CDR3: TGTGCCAGCAGCTTCGGGACTAGCGGGATAACAGATACGCAGTATTTT.

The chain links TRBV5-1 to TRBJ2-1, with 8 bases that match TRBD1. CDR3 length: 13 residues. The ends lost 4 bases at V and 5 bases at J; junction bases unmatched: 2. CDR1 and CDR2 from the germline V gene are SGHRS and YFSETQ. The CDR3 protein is CASSKTGDNEQFF. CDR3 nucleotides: TGCGCCAGCAGCAAGACAGGGGACAATGAGCAGTTCTTC.

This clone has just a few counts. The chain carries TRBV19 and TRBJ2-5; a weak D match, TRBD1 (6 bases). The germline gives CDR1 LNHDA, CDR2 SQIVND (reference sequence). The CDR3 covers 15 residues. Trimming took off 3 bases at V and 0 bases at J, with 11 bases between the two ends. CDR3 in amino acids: CASSMRGHYQETQYF. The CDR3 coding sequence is TGTGCCAGTAGTATGAGGGGACACTACCAAGAGACCCAGTACTTC.